This is a list of T cell receptor beta chains from one sample in a study of blood T cells in healthy people across ages. TCRdb called the 5' RACE reads again in MiXCR, with one record for every CDR3 protein. The table lists some 1.7 million distinct CDR3 sequences, 25% to 30% of them singletons, with roughly 8.2% in the top ten. The sequenced sample consisted of blood. The receptor source for this set is a woman aged 30 to 39 in good health. CDR3s include the opening cysteine and the closing phenylalanine or tryptophan. A D gene is named only where the DNA matches it firmly. Expanded clones are given a class, and other clones once, few, many or no size at all.

TGTGCCAGCAGCTTGAGGGAGTCGACGGAACGGCAGTACTTC | CASSLRESTERQYF | - | TRBV5-6 | - | TRBJ2-5
TGCGCCAGCAGCCAAGATGGGGACAGGGGGTTGGGTCAGCCCCAGCATTTT | CASSQDGDRGLGQPQHF | TRBD1 | TRBV4-1 | - | TRBJ1-5
TGTGCCAGCAGTTTACTGGGGACTAGTCCAGGAGATACGCAGTATTTT | CASSLLGTSPGDTQYF | TRBD2 | TRBV12-3/TRBV12-4 | - | TRBJ2-3
TGCAGCGTTGCTCGGCGACAGGGGTTTAGTGGCTACACCTTC | CSVARRQGFSGYTF | TRBD1 | TRBV29-1 | - | TRBJ1-2
TGTGCCAGCAGTTTTCAGTCAGGGGGGCAGCCCCAGCATTTT | CASSFQSGGQPQHF | TRBD1 | TRBV12-3/TRBV12-4 | - | TRBJ1-5
TGTGCCAGCAGCTTCGGGCAGGGAAAGGAAGGGTATGGCTACACCTTC | CASSFGQGKEGYGYTF | - | TRBV7-9 | - | TRBJ1-2
TGTGCTAGGGGTTCCCGAGTGGAATGGCCCCAGCATTTT | CARGSRVEWPQHF | - | TRBV12-5 | - | TRBJ1-5
TGTGCCAGCATCAAAGTTAGCGGGAGGGCCGGGAATGAGCAGTTCTTC | CASIKVSGRAGNEQFF | TRBD2 | TRBV7-2 | few | TRBJ2-1
TGCAGCGTTTACCTTCAGGGGTCCAATCAGCCCCAGCATTTT | CSVYLQGSNQPQHF | - | TRBV29-1 | - | TRBJ1-5
TGTGCCAGCAGTTCCCAAGGGACTGGCAGCACAGATACGCAGTATTTT | CASSSQGTGSTDTQYF | - | TRBV12-3/TRBV12-4 | - | TRBJ2-3
TGTGCCAGCACCTGGCTAGGGGGACACTTGGGTAATGAGCAGTTCTTC | CASTWLGGHLGNEQFF | - | TRBV6-2/TRBV6-3 | few | TRBJ2-1
TGTGCCAGCAGTAACCCCTCGACCGACAACTATGGCTACACCTTC | CASSNPSTDNYGYTF | - | TRBV6-2/TRBV6-3 | - | TRBJ1-2
TGTGCCACCAGTGAATCAGGGAATGGCTACACCTTC | CATSESGNGYTF | - | TRBV24-1 | - | TRBJ1-2
TGCAGTGCTAGAGAGGGGGCCTTTGAGCAGTTCTTC | CSAREGAFEQFF | - | TRBV20-1 | many | TRBJ2-1
TGTGCCAGCAGACGTGGCAGGGGTTATAGCTCCTACAATGAGCAGTTCTTC | CASRRGRGYSSYNEQFF | - | TRBV6-2/TRBV6-3 | few | TRBJ2-1
TGTGCCAGCCCAGGACCGTCCCCGGCGAGGGCTTTCTTT | CASPGPSPARAFF | - | TRBV2 | - | TRBJ1-1
TGTGCCAGCAGTGTTGGGGTGGGGGCGGCCACCTACGAGCAGTACTTC | CASSVGVGAATYEQYF | - | TRBV6-1 | once | TRBJ2-7
TGTGCCAGCAGCTTAGACAGGGCCCCCAATCAGCCCCAGCATTTT | CASSLDRAPNQPQHF | TRBD1 | TRBV2 | many | TRBJ1-5
TGTGCCAGTACGGAGGCTGGGGGCGTCTATGGCTACACCTTC | CASTEAGGVYGYTF | - | TRBV19 | - | TRBJ1-2
TGTGCCAGCAGTTTGTCACCGACAGACCCGCGGGGAGCTTTCTTT | CASSLSPTDPRGAFF | - | TRBV12-3/TRBV12-4 | - | TRBJ1-1
TGTGCCAGCAGCTTATCAGTTCAAGAGACCCAGTTCTTC | CASSLSVQETQFF | - | TRBV7-2 | - | TRBJ2-1
TGTGCCAGCTCCAGGCGGGAGAATGAAAAACTGTTTTTT | CASSRRENEKLFF | - | TRBV18 | - | TRBJ1-4
TGTGCCAGCAGCCAAGATGCCGCCCGCGGGACCCAGTACTTC | CASSQDAARGTQYF | - | TRBV3-1 | - | TRBJ2-5
TGTGCCAGCAGCAGCCGGGACGGACCCACAGATACGCAGTATTTT | CASSSRDGPTDTQYF | - | TRBV9 | few | TRBJ2-3
TGTGCCACCAGCAGGGGTAGCGGGGTAACAGATACGCAGTATTTT | CATSRGSGVTDTQYF | TRBD2 | TRBV15 | - | TRBJ2-3
TGCAGTGCCCCCGGGGGGGGAACTACCTACTCTGGTGGCTACACCTTC | CSAPGGGTTYSGGYTF | - | TRBV20-1 | - | TRBJ1-2
TGTGCCAGCACTTTGTCGGGCCGCTACGAGCAGTACTTC | CASTLSGRYEQYF | - | TRBV12-3/TRBV12-4 | few | TRBJ2-7
TGTGCCAGCTCAAGGGGACGTATACGCACAGATACGCAGTATTTT | CASSRGRIRTDTQYF | - | TRBV18 | many | TRBJ2-3
TGTGCCAGCAGTTTATCGGTGGCAGGGAACACTGAAGCTTTCTTT | CASSLSVAGNTEAFF | - | TRBV27 | few | TRBJ1-1
TGCAGTGCTAGGGGACGAGGGCTTGGGGCAGATACGCAGTATTTT | CSARGRGLGADTQYF | - | TRBV20-1 | - | TRBJ2-3
TGTGCCAGCAGCTGGGACGGGGGGTCCTACAATGAGCAGTTCTTC | CASSWDGGSYNEQFF | TRBD2 | TRBV7-2 | few | TRBJ2-1
TGTGCCAGCAGCGCACTCCCAGGGGGGTACGAGCAGTACTTC | CASSALPGGYEQYF | - | TRBV7-9 | - | TRBJ2-7
TGTGCCAGCAGCCTCCGACAGGGGGCGGGGGAGACCCAGTACTTC | CASSLRQGAGETQYF | TRBD1 | TRBV3-1 | - | TRBJ2-5
TGCAGTTCTGTTGGACTTAATAAAGACTATGGCTACACCTTC | CSSVGLNKDYGYTF | - | TRBV20-1 | few | TRBJ1-2
TGCAGCACGGGACTAGCGTCAGAGACCCAGTACTTC | CSTGLASETQYF | TRBD2 | TRBV29-1 | - | TRBJ2-5
TGTGCCAGCAGCAAAGTGCCTAGCGGGAGGGGAGAAGAGACCCAGTACTTC | CASSKVPSGRGEETQYF | - | TRBV21-1 | few | TRBJ2-5
TGCGCCAGCAGCTTGGCCGTGCCCGAACTCGGATACGAGCAGTACTTC | CASSLAVPELGYEQYF | - | TRBV5-1 | few | TRBJ2-7
TGTGCCAGCAGTTTGGGGGGATGGGCCTCCTACGAGCAGTACTTC | CASSLGGWASYEQYF | - | TRBV12-3/TRBV12-4 | few | TRBJ2-7
TGTGCCAGCTCGCCGGGCCAAGCGGAACTAGCCGAAAACATTCAGTACTTC | CASSPGQAELAENIQYF | - | TRBV18 | once | TRBJ2-4
TGTGCCAGCAGCCAAGACGTGGAGACTGAAGCTTTCTTT | CASSQDVETEAFF | - | TRBV3-1 | - | TRBJ1-1
TGTGCCATCAGGTCGGGACTAGCGGGGGGACTCGCGAACACCGGGGAGCTGTTTTTT | CAIRSGLAGGLANTGELFF | TRBD2 | TRBV10-3 | - | TRBJ2-2
TGTGCCAGCTGGGACGGGGGAACAGGGGCCAACGTCCTGACTTTC | CASWDGGTGANVLTF | - | TRBV6-1 | many | TRBJ2-6
TGTGCCAGCAGCCACCGGACTAGCGGGTTTGGGGGCACAGATACGCAGTATTTT | CASSHRTSGFGGTDTQYF | TRBD2 | TRBV7-2 | many | TRBJ2-3
TGCGCCAGCCAGGGGGGCGCCGGGTATAGCAATCAGCCCCAGCATTTT | CASQGGAGYSNQPQHF | TRBD1 | TRBV10-2 | - | TRBJ1-5
TGTGCCACCAGCCCCTTAAATGAGGCCGCAGGGGGTGAGACCCAGTACTTC | CATSPLNEAAGGETQYF | TRBD1 | TRBV15 | many | TRBJ2-5
TGTGCCAGCAGCGTCACCGGGACAGGGACCTATGGCTACACCTTC | CASSVTGTGTYGYTF | TRBD1 | TRBV5-5 | few | TRBJ1-2
TGCAGTGCTTGGGACAGGGGTAACGAGCAGTACTTC | CSAWDRGNEQYF | TRBD1 | TRBV20-1 | many | TRBJ2-7
TGTGCCACCAGTGATAAAGACAGGGACTACAATGAGCAGTTCTTC | CATSDKDRDYNEQFF | TRBD1 | TRBV24-1 | many | TRBJ2-1
TGTGCCAGCAGTTTTCGTAGCGGGGGCTACGAGCAGTACTTC | CASSFRSGGYEQYF | TRBD2 | TRBV12-3/TRBV12-4 | - | TRBJ2-7
TGTGCCAGCAGCATACCCACTGGACCCCGAGAGACCCAGTACTTC | CASSIPTGPRETQYF | - | TRBV11-2 | few | TRBJ2-5
TGCAGTGCAACTAGCGGGAGGGCCGGCGGGGAGCTGTTTTTT | CSATSGRAGGELFF | TRBD2 | TRBV20-1 | - | TRBJ2-2
TGTGCCAGCAGTCCAACGACAGGTTCACAAGGGGCAGATACGCAGTATTTT | CASSPTTGSQGADTQYF | - | TRBV12-3/TRBV12-4 | - | TRBJ2-3
TGTGCCAGCAGCCCCATAATCACGGTTGCTAACTATGGCTACACCTTC | CASSPIITVANYGYTF | - | TRBV5-5 | few | TRBJ1-2
TGCAGTGCTAGAGATACCGGAGCTCAACCCCAGCATTTT | CSARDTGAQPQHF | - | TRBV20-1 | - | TRBJ1-5
TGCAGTGCGGGACAGGGTATAGAGACCCAGTACTTC | CSAGQGIETQYF | TRBD1 | TRBV20-1 | many | TRBJ2-5